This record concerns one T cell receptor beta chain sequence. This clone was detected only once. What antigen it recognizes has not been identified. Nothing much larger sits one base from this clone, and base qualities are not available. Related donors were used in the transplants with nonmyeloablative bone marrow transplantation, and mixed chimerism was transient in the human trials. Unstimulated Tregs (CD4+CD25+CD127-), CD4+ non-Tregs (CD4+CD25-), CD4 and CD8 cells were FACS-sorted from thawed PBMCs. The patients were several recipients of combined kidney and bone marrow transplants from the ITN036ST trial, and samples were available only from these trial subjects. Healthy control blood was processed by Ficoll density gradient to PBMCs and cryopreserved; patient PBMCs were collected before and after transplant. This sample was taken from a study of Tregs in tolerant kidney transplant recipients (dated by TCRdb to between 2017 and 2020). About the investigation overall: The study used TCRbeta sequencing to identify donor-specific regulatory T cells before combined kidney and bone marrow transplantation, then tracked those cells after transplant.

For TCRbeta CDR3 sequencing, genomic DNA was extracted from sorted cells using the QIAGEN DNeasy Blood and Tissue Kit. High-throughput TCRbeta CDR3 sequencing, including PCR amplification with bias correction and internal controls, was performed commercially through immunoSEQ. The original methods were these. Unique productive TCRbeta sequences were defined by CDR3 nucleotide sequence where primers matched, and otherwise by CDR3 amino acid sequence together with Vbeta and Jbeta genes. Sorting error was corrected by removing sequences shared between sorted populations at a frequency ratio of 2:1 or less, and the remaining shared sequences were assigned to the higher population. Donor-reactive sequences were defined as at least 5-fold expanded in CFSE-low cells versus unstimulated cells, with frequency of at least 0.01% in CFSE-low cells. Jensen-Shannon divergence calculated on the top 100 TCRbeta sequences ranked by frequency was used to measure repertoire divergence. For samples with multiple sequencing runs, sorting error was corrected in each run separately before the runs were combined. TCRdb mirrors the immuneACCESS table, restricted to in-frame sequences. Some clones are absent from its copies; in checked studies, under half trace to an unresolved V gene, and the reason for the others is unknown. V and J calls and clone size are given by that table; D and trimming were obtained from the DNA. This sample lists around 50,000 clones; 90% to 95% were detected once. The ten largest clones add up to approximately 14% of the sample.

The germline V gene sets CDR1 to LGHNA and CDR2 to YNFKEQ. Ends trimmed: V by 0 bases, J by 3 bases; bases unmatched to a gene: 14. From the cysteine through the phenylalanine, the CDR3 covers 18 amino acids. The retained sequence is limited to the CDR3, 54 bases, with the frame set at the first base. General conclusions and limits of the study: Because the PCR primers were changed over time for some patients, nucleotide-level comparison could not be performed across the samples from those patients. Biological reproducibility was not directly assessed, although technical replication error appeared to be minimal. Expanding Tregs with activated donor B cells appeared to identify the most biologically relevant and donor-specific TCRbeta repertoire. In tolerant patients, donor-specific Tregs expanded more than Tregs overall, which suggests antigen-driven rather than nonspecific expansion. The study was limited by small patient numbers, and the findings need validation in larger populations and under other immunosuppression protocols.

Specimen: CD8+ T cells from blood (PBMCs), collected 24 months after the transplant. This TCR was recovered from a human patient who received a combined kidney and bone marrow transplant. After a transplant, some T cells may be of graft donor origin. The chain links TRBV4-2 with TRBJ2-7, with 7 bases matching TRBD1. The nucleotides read TGTGCCAGCAGCCAAGAAACCGCAACAGGGGCGCTCGTCTACGAGCAGTACTTC. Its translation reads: CASSQETATGALVYEQYF.